This is a list of T cell receptor beta chains from one sample in a study of blood T cell repertoires in COVID-19. Repertoires were generated with immunoSEQ multiplex PCR, while TCRdb's copy carries only in-frame clones and drops some. The sample has more than 100,000 clones; approximately 86% are singletons. The sequenced sample was peripheral blood. All receptors come from a woman between 50 and 59 years old with active or convalescent COVID-19. CDR3s include the opening cysteine and the closing phenylalanine or tryptophan. The order of the fields is D gene, V gene, clone size, J gene, CDR3 DNA, CDR3 protein. The D gene is left open where the match is weak. For some rows the clone size is stated as once, few or many, or as a class when expanded; others skip it.

>TRBD1|TRBV5-1|-|TRBJ2-2
TGCGCCAGCAGCTTGAAGGGGGCTGACACCGGGGAGCTGTTTTTT
CASSLKGADTGELFF
>-|TRBV5-1|-|TRBJ2-7
TGCGCCAGCAGCTTGGAGGGGGATTGGCGGTCCTACGAGCAGTACTTC
CASSLEGDWRSYEQYF
>TRBD2|TRBV28|-|TRBJ2-1
TGTGCCAGCAGCTCCGGGACTAGCGGGAGGACTGAGCAGTTCTTC
CASSSGTSGRTEQFF
>-|TRBV6-6|-|TRBJ2-1
TGTGCCGGGGGGGCATCCTACAATGAGCAGTTCTTC
CAGGASYNEQFF
>-|TRBV3-1/TRBV3-2|-|TRBJ2-5
TGTGCCAGCAGCCAAGCAGGGCAAGAGACCCAGTACTTC
CASSQAGQETQYF
>-|TRBV4-1|once|TRBJ2-5
TGCGCCAGCAGCCACTTCCCAGGGGCGGAAGAGACCCAGTACTTC
CASSHFPGAEETQYF
>-|TRBV18|-|TRBJ2-1
TGTGCCAGCTCACCGAACGAAGACTTCAGAGGGAATGAGCAGTTCTTC
CASSPNEDFRGNEQFF
>TRBD1|TRBV28|-|TRBJ2-1
TGTGCCAGCAGTTCAGGGGGCCTGGTTAGCTGGCAGTTCTTC
CASSSGGLVSWQFF
>-|TRBV6-5|-|TRBJ1-3
TGTGCCACCACGGGAGTCTCTGGAAACACCATATATTTT
CATTGVSGNTIYF
>TRBD2|TRBV30|-|TRBJ2-5
TGTGCCTTCAACCCCGAGCGGGGGAGCGGAATAGAGACCCAGTACTTC
CAFNPERGSGIETQYF